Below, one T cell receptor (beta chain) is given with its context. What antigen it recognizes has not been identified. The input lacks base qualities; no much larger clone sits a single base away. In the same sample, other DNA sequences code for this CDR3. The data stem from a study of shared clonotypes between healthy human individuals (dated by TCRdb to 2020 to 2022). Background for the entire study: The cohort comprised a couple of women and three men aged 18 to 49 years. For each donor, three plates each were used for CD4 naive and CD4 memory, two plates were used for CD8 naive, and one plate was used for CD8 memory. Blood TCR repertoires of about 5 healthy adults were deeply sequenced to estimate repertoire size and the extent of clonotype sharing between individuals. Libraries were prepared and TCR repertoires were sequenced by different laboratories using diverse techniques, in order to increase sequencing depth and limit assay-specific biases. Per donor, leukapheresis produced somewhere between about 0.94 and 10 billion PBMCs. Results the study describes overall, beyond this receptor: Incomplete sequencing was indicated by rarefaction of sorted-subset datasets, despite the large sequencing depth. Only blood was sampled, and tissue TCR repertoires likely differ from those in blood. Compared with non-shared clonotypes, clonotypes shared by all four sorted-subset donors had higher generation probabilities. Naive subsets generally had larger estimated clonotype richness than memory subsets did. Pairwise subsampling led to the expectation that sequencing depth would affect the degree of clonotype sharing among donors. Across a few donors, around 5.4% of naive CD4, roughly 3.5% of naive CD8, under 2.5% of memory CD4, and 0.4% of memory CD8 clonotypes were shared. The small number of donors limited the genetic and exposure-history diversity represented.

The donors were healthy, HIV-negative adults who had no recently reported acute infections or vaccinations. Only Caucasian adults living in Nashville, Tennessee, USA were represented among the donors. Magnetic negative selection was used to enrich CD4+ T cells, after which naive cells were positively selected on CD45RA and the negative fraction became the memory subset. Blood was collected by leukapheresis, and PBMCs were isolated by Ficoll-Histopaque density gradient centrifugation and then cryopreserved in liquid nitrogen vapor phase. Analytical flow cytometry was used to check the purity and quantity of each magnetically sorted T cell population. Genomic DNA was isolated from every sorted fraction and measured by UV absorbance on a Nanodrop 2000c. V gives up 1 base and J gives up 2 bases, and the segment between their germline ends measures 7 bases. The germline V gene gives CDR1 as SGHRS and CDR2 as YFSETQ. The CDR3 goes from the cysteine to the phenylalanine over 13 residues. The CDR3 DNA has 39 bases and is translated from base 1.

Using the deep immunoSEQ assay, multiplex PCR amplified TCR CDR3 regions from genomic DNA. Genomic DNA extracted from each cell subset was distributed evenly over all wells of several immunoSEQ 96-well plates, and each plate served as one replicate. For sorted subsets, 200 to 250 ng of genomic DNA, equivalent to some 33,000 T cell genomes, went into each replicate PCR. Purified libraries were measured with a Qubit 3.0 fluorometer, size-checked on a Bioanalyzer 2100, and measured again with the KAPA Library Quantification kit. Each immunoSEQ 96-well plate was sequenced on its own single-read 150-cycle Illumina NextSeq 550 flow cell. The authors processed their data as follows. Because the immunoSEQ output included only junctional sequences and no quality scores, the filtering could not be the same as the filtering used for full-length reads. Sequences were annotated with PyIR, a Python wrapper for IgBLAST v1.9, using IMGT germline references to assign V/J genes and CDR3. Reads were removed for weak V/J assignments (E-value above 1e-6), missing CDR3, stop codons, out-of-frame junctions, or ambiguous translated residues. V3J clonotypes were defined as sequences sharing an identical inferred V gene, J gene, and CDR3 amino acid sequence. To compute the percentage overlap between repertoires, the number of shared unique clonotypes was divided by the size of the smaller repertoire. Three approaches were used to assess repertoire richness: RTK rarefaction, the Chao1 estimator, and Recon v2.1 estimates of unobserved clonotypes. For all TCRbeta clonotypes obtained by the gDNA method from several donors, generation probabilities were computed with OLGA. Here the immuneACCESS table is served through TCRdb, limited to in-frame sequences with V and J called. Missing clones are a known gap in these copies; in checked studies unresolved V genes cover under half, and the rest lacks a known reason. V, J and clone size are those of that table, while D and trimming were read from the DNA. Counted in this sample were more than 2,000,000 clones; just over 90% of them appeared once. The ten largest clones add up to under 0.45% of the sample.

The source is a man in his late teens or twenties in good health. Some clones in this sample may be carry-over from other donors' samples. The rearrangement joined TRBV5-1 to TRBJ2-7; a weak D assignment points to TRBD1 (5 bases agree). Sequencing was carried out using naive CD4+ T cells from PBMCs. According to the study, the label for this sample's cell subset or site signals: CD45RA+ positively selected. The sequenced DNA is TGCGCCAGCAGCTTGCCAGGGACCTACGAGCAGTACTTC. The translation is CASSLPGTYEQYF.